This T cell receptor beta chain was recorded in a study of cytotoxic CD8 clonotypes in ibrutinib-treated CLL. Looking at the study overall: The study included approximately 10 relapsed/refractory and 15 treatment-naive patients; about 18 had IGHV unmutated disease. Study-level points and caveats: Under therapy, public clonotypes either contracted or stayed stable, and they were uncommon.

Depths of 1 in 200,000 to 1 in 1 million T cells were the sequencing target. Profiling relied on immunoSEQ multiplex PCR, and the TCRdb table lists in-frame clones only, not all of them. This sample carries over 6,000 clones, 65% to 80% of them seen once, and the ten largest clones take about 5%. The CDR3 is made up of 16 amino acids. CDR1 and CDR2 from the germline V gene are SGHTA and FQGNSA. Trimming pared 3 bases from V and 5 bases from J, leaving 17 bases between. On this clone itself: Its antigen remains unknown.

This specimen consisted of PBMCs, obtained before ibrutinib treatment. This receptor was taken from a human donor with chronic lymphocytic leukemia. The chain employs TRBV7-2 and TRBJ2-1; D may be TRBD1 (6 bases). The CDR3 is CASSFRAGTKNNEQFF. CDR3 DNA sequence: TGTGCCAGCAGCTTCAGAGCCGGGACAAAAAACAATGAGCAGTTCTTC. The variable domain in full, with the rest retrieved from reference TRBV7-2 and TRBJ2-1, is GAGVSQSPSNKVTEKGKDVELRCDPISGHTALYWYRQSLGQGLEFLIYFQGNSAPDKSGLPSDRFSAERTGGSVSTLTIQRTQQEDSAVYLCASSFRAGTKNNEQFFGPGTRLTVL.